The clone carrying this T cell receptor beta chain was observed at least ten times. The antigen remains unidentified. These data are taken from a study of T cell repertoires in cytomegalovirus infection. Study-level information: Signatures in public TCR beta sequences pointed to both CMV infection and matching HLA type.

This CDR3 contains 17 residues. V was cut by 4 bases and J by 0 bases, with 18 bases left in between. The germline gives CDR1 DFQATT, CDR2 SNEGSKA (reference sequence). A single record per CDR3 protein comes from TCRdb applying MiXCR to the reads. The profile shows about 740,000 distinct CDR3 sequences, approximately 34% of them singletons. General study results and limits: The cumulative frequency of public TCR beta families distinguished individuals who carried CMV together with the relevant HLA. Clonotypes of TCR beta that were HLA-C-restricted and CMV-specific dominated the ex vivo response.

The chain combines TRBV20-1 with TRBJ1-4; tentatively, D is TRBD1 (6 bases). The sequence came from a human donor in good health (CMV status not recorded). Some clones in this sample may be carry-over from other donors' samples. What was sequenced was PBMCs. The CDR3 region is CSATRDNGLTTNEKLFF. The CDR3 DNA reads as TGCAGTGCTACCAGGGACAACGGATTAACAACTAATGAAAAACTGTTTTTT.